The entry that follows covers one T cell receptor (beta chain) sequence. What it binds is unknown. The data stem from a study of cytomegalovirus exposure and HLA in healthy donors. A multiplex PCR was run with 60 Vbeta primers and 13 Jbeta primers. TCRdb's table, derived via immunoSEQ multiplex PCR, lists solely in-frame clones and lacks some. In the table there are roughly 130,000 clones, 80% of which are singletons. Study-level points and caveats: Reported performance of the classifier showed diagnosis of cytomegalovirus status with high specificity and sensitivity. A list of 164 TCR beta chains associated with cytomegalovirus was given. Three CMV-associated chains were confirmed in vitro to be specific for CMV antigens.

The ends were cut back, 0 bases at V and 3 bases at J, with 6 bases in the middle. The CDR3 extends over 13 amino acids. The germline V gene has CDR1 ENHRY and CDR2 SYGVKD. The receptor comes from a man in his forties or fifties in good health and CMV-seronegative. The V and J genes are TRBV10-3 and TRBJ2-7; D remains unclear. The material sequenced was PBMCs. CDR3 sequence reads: CAISESNGYEQYF. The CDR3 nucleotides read TGTGCCATCAGTGAGTCCAACGGCTACGAGCAGTACTTC.